This T cell receptor (beta chain) was retrieved from a study of blood T cell repertoires in COVID-19. In germline, CDR1 is SGHKS, CDR2 YYEKEE (reference sequence). Trimming removed 0 bases from V and 0 bases from J, with 7 bases in between. The CDR3 has 15 residues. Source study methods: Amplification from reference gene primers served as the basis for estimated nucleated cell counts. Profiled with immunoSEQ multiplex PCR; TCRdb holds only in-frame clones, not every one. Clone size and V and J calls were adopted from that table, with D and trimming inferred from the DNA. The profile shows approximately 260,000 clones, about nine tenths of them singletons.

The chain combines TRBV5-5 with TRBJ1-5; D is ambiguous. The sequence was collected from a man in his sixties who had recovered from COVID-19. The sample comprised peripheral blood. The CDR3 is CASSLATGSNQPQHF. The CDR3 DNA sequence: TGTGCCAGCAGCTTGGCCACGGGTAGCAATCAGCCCCAGCATTTT.